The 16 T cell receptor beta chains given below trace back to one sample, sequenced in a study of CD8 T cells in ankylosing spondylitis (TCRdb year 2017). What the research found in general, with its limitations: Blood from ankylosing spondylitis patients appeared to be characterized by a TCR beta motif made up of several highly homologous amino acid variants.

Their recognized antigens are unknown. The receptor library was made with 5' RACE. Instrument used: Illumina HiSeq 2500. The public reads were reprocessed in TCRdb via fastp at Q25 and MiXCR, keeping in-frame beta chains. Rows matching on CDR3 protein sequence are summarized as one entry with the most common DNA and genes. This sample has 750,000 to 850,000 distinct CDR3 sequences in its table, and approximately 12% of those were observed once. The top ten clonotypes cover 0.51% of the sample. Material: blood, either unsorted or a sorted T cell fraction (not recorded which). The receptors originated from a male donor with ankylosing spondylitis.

This CDR3 is CASSFGREPQHF. The CDR3 DNA sequence: TGTGCCAGCAGCTTCGGAAGGGAGCCCCAGCATTTT. The chain combines TRBV5-6 with TRBJ1-5; D call uncertain. The germline V and J ends were trimmed by 2 bases and 8 bases, with 8 bases remaining between them. The CDR3 is made up of 12 amino acids. Germline-derived CDR1 and CDR2 are SGHDT and YYEEEE.

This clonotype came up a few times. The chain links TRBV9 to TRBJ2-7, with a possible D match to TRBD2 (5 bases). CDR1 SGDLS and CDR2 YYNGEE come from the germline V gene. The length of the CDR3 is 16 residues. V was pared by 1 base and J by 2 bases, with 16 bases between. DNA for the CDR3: TGTGCCAGCAGCGTAACCCCAGACTATTCACCCTACGAGCAGTACTTC. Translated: CASSVTPDYSPYEQYF.

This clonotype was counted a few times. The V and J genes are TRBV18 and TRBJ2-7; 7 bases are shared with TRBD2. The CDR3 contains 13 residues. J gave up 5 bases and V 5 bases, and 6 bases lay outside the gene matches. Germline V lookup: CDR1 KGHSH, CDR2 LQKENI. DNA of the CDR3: TGTGCCAGCTCAACCCGGGAGGCGGACGAGCAGTACTTC. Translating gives CASSTREADEQYF.

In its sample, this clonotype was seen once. CDR3 nucleotide sequence: TGTGCCAGCAGCTTGACGGACCGCGGGTACTTC. It codes for CASSLTDRGYF. This sequence joins TRBV7-9 and TRBJ2-7; D gene ambiguous. The germline V and J ends were trimmed by 3 bases and 12 bases, with 12 bases remaining between them. The CDR3 is made up of 11 amino acids. Per germline, CDR1 SEHNR and CDR2 FQNEAQ (reference sequence).

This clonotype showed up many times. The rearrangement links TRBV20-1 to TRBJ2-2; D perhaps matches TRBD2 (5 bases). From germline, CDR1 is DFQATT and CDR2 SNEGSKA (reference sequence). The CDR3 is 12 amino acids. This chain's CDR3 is CSARVGTGELFF. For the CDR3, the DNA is TGCAGCGCGAGGGTAGGGACCGGGGAGCTGTTTTTT.

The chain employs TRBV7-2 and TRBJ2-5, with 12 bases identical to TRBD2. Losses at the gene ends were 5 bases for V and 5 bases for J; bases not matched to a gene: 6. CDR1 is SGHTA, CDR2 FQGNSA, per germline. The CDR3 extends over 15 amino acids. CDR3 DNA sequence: TGTGCCAGCAGCCAGACTAGCGGGGGCGGTGAGACCCAGTACTTC. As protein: CASSQTSGGGETQYF.

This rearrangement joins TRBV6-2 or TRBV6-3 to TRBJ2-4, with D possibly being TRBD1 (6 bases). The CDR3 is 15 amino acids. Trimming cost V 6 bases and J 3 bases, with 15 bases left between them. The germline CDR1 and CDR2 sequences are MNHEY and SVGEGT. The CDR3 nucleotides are TGTGCCAGCAGACTACAGGGCCCCATCAAAAACATTCAGTACTTC. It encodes CASRLQGPIKNIQYF.

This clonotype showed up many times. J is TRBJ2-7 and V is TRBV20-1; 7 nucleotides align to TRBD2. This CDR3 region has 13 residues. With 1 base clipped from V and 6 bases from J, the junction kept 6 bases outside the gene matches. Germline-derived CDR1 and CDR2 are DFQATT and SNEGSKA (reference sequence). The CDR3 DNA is TGCAGTGCTAGAGTCGGACTAGTCAGCGAGCAGTACTTC. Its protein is CSARVGLVSEQYF.

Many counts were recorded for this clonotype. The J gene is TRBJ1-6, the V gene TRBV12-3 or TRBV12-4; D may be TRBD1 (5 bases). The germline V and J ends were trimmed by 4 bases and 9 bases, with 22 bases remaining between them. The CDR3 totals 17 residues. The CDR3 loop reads CASSYVGGLPFGSPLHF. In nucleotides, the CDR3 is TGTGCCAGCAGTTATGTGGGGGGACTCCCCTTTGGTTCACCCCTCCACTTT.

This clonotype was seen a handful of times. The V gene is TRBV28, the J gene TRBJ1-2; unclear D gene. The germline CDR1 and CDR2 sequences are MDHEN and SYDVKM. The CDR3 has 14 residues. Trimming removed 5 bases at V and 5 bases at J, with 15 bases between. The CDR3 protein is CASSVRRSIYGYTF. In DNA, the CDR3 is TGTGCCAGCAGTGTCCGACGGAGTATTTATGGCTACACCTTC.

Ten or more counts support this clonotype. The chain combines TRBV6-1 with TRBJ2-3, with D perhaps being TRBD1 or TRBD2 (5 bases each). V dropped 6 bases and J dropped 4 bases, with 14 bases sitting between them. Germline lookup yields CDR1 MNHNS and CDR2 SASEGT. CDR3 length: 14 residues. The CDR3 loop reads CASRSGTPADTQYF. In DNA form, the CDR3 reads TGTGCCAGCAGATCCGGGACCCCAGCAGATACGCAGTATTTT.

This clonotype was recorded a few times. The CDR3 region has the DNA TGTGCCAGCAGCTTCGGGACTAGCGGGGGACCAGAGACCCAGTACTTC. This encodes CASSFGTSGGPETQYF. The chain couples TRBV5-6 to TRBJ2-5, with TRBD2 matching over 14 bases. The CDR3 has 16 residues. In germline, CDR1 is SGHDT, CDR2 YYEEEE. V lost 2 bases and J lost 4; bases outside the gene matches: 4.

The DNA of the CDR3 is TGTGCCAGCAGCAAGAGGACCAGAGCAACTAATGAAAAACTGTTTTTT. Translation: CASSKRTRATNEKLFF. The rearrangement joins TRBV6-2 or TRBV6-3 to TRBJ1-4; D is unclear. The CDR3 contains 16 residues. Germline-derived CDR1 and CDR2 are MNHEY and SVGEGT. Trimming shortened V by 6 bases and J by 0 bases, and 14 bases separated the two germline ends.

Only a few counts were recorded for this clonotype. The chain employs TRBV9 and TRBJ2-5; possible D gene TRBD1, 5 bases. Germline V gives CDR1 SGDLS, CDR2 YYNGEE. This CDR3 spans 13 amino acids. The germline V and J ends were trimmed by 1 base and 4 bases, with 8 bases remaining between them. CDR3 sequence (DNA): TGTGCCAGCAGCGTACAGGGATCAGAGACCCAGTACTTC. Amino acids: CASSVQGSETQYF.

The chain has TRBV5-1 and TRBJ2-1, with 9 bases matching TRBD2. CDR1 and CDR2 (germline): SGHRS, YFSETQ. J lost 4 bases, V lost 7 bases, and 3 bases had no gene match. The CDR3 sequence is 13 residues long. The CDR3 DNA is TGCGCCAGCGGTAGCGGGGGTTACAATGAGCAGTTCTTC. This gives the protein CASGSGGYNEQFF.

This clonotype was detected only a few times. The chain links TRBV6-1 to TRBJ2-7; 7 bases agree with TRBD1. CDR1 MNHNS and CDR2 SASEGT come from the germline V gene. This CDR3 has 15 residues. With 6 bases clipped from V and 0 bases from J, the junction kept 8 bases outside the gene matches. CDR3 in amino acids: CASRKTRTGSYEQYF. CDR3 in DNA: TGTGCCAGCAGAAAGACACGGACAGGCTCCTACGAGCAGTACTTC.